This T cell receptor (beta chain) was retrieved from a study of blood T cell repertoires in COVID-19. Study-wide background: Both acute and convalescent COVID-19 samples were obtained from the United States, Italy and Spain. Sample material is recorded as cDNA or gDNA derived from T cells, B-cell-depleted T cells, or PBMCs.

Seattle patient enrollment occurred during active infection, with longitudinal follow-up thereafter. Authors' data handling: Nucleated cell number was recorded as an estimate derived from reference gene primer amplification. Sequencing used immunoSEQ multiplex PCR; TCRdb keeps in-frame clones, though not all of them. V, J and clone size are taken as reported in that table, and D and trimming were inferred from the DNA itself. The data show approximately 290,000 clones, approximately 83% seen once. Looked up from germline, CDR1 is MNHEY and CDR2 is SVGEGT. The CDR3 runs 11 residues. Trimming stripped 4 bases from V and 6 bases from J, with 7 bases between.

The rearrangement links TRBV6-2 or TRBV6-3 to TRBJ2-7; D is ambiguous. This sequence originates from a person between 65 and 79 years old with COVID-19, enrolled during active disease. Sequenced sample: peripheral blood. CDR3 protein: CASSSPVEQYF. The CDR3 region has the DNA TGTGCCAGCAGTTCCCCAGTCGAGCAGTACTTC.